One and the same sample provided the 27 T cell receptor beta chains below, sequenced in a study of patients and donors after allogeneic stem cell transplantation. TCRdb fed the RT-PCR reads into MiXCR, producing one record per CDR3 protein. The repertoire holds approximately 98,000 distinct CDR3 sequences, with around 33% as singletons. Sequences were obtained from blood, either unsorted or a sorted T cell fraction (not recorded which). The receptors come from a human donor who was either an allogeneic HSCT recipient or a stem cell or donor lymphocyte infusion donor (not recorded which). It is not recorded whose cells these are; they may come from a transplant donor.

This clonotype was detected a few times. The chain links TRBV12-3 or TRBV12-4 to TRBJ2-5; a possible D gene is TRBD1 (5 bases). The V and J ends lost 5 bases and 5 bases respectively, with 6 bases between them. The CDR3 extends over 11 amino acids. The chain's CDR3 is CASSNRETQYF. Here the CDR3 DNA reads TGTGCCAGCAGTAACAGGGAGACCCAGTACTTC.

V is TRBV6-5 and J is TRBJ2-3; 9 positions agree with TRBD1. The ends lost 6 bases at V and 3 bases at J; junction bases unmatched: 7. This CDR3 region has 15 residues. Germline values: CDR1 MNHEY, CDR2 SVGAGI. In DNA form, the CDR3 reads TGTGCCAGCAGCCCCGGGACAGGGAAGACAGATACGCAGTATTTT. Encoded protein: CASSPGTGKTDTQYF.

This clonotype was counted only a few times. The chain employs TRBV28 and TRBJ1-4; 8 bases agree with TRBD1. The CDR3 has 14 amino acids. V shed 5 bases, J shed 8 bases, and the junction held 7 bases outside the gene matches. Germline V gene sequence: CDR1 MDHEN, CDR2 SYDVKM. Here the CDR3 DNA reads TGTGCCAGCAGTACCGGACAGGGCGGAGAAAAACTGTTTTTT. This translates into CASSTGQGGEKLFF. The whole variable domain, filled in from reference TRBV28 and TRBJ1-4, reads DVKVTQSSRYLVKRTGEKVFLECVQDMDHENMFWYRQDPGLGLRLIYFSYDVKMKEKGDIPEGYSVSREKKERFSLILESASTNQTSMYLCASSTGQGGEKLFFGSGTQLSVL.

This clonotype has at least ten counts. This sequence joins TRBV20-1 and TRBJ1-5; D gene uncertain. CDR3 length: 14 amino acids. The ends were cut back, 1 base at V and 3 bases at J, with 10 bases in the middle. Germline V lookup: CDR1 DFQATT, CDR2 SNEGSKA (reference sequence). The chain's CDR3 is CSARGQTANQPQHF. The CDR3 DNA reads TGCAGTGCTAGAGGGCAGACTGCCAATCAGCCCCAGCATTTT.

The chain recombines TRBV15 with TRBJ1-6; TRBD1 matches 7 bases. Germline lookup yields CDR1 LNHNV and CDR2 YYDKDF (reference sequence). V shed 0 bases and J 7 bases; nucleotides not matched to a gene: 6. This CDR3 is 16 amino acids long. The CDR3 loop reads CATSRDPAGGNSPLHF. CDR3 DNA sequence: TGTGCCACCAGCAGAGATCCGGCAGGGGGGAATTCACCCCTCCACTTT.

The rearrangement uses TRBV6-5 and TRBJ1-5; D gene unclear. The CDR3 covers 14 residues. The germline V and J ends were trimmed by 2 bases and 0 bases, with 5 bases remaining between them. Germline assignment: CDR1 MNHEY and CDR2 SVGAGI. CDR3 protein: CASSYRHSNQPQHF. In DNA form, the CDR3 reads TGTGCCAGCAGTTACCGACATAGCAATCAGCCCCAGCATTTT.

The V gene is TRBV12-3 or TRBV12-4, the J gene TRBJ2-3; no clear D. V lost 6 bases, J lost 0 bases, and 13 bases lay in between. The CDR3 is made up of 15 amino acids. The CDR3 sequence: CASSTDIFSTDTQYF. The CDR3 DNA follows: TGTGCCAGCAGCACTGACATTTTCAGCACAGATACGCAGTATTTT.

In nucleotides, the CDR3 is TGTGCCAGCAGCCGGGCCCCCAATGAGCAGTTCTTC. It encodes CASSRAPNEQFF. This chain joins TRBV14 and TRBJ2-1; D gene unclear. The germline V gene encodes CDR1 SGHDN and CDR2 FVKESK. This CDR3 comprises 12 residues. The V end lost 4 bases, the J end lost 6 bases, and 7 bases lay between the germline ends.

This chain connects TRBV27 to TRBJ2-7; 7 positions agree with TRBD2. The J segment lost 0 bases and the V segment lost 5 bases, leaving 7 bases of the junction unmatched. The CDR3 is made up of 15 amino acids. Germline CDR1 is MNHEY and CDR2 is SMNVEV (reference sequence). The CDR3 spells CASSPLGEGSYEQYF. CDR3 DNA sequence: TGTGCCAGCAGTCCCCTGGGGGAGGGCTCCTACGAGCAGTACTTC.

The chain joins TRBV7-2 to TRBJ2-1; no firm D call. The germline V gene encodes CDR1 SGHTA and CDR2 FQGNSA. Deletions cut 8 bases from V and 0 bases from J, with 14 bases between. The CDR3 has 15 residues. The CDR3 nucleotides are TGTGCCAGCCGGCCGGCCTTCAGCTCCTACAATGAGCAGTTCTTC. This encodes CASRPAFSSYNEQFF.

This clonotype was seen a handful of times. The rearrangement joins TRBV12-3 or TRBV12-4 to TRBJ1-5, with D unclear. V lost 4 bases and J lost 6, with 10 bases in between. The CDR3 sequence is 13 residues long. CDR3 DNA: TGTGCCAGCAGTTACGGAGGGTTTCAGCCCCAGCATTTT. As protein: CASSYGGFQPQHF.

This clonotype was picked up a small number of times. The chain's CDR3 is CASTKQGGRLFYGYTF. The DNA of the CDR3 is TGTGCCAGCACTAAACAGGGGGGGAGGCTCTTCTATGGCTACACCTTC. The chain is built from TRBV6-6 and TRBJ1-2; 8 nucleotides line up with TRBD1. CDR1 and CDR2 from the germline V gene are MNHNY and SVGAGI (reference sequence). This CDR3 has 16 amino acids. V trimming: 7 bases; J trimming: 4 bases; junction bases outside the gene matches: 14.

This sequence joins TRBV2 and TRBJ1-5; 7 bases agree with TRBD1. CDR1 and CDR2 (germline): SNHLY, FYNNEI. Trimming took 6 bases from V and 5 from J; bases not matched to a gene: 4. The CDR3 totals 13 residues. The CDR3 DNA follows: TGTGCCAGCAGGACCGACAGGGATCAGCCCCAGCATTTT. Protein product: CASRTDRDQPQHF. Together with reference TRBV2 and TRBJ1-5, the CDR3 gives the full variable domain: EPEVTQTPSHQVTQMGQEVILRCVPISNHLYFYWYRQILGQKVEFLVSFYNNEISEKSEIFDDQFSVERPDGSNFTLKIRSTKLEDSAMYFCASRTDRDQPQHFGDGTRLSIL.

This rearrangement joins TRBV24-1 to TRBJ2-1; D gene uncertain. Germline CDR1 KGHDR, CDR2 SFDVKD. The CDR3 covers 12 residues. V lost 5 bases, J lost 6 bases, and 7 bases lay in between. The DNA of the CDR3 is TGTGCCACCAGTGCCGAGATCAATGAGCAGTTCTTC. Amino acids: CATSAEINEQFF.

The chain is built from TRBV5-1 and TRBJ2-5, with no clear D. Between the trimmed V and J ends, which lost 5 bases and 2 bases, there was a span of 4 bases. The CDR3 is 11 residues long. Germline CDR1 SGHRS, CDR2 YFSETQ. In DNA form, the CDR3 reads TGCGCCAGCAGGGGACAAGAGACCCAGTACTTC. Its protein is CASRGQETQYF.

The sample holds a few counts of this clonotype. This sequence joins TRBV27 and TRBJ1-6, with 10 bases that match TRBD1. Germline V gene sequence: CDR1 MNHEY, CDR2 SMNVEV (reference sequence). V gave up 7 bases and J gave up 9 bases; unmatched junction bases: 12. The CDR3 has 16 residues. CDR3 sequence: CASTKLLRDRGSPLHF. CDR3 nucleotides: TGTGCCAGCACCAAACTTCTCCGGGACAGGGGTTCACCCCTCCACTTT.

The rearrangement links TRBV5-1 to TRBJ2-5; D ambiguous. Germline values: CDR1 SGHRS, CDR2 YFSETQ. Trimming cost V 2 bases and J 5 bases, with 10 bases left between them. The CDR3 has 13 residues. The CDR3 DNA sequence: TGCGCCAGCAGCTTTCGGCGGTCGGAGACCCAGTACTTC. This encodes CASSFRRSETQYF.

The table lists this clonotype with a few counts. The V and J genes are TRBV20-1 and TRBJ1-3, with no clear D. Deletions cut 0 bases from V and 2 bases from J, with 17 bases between. There are 17 residues in the CDR3. From germline, CDR1 is DFQATT and CDR2 SNEGSKA (reference sequence). This chain's CDR3 is CSARDLRRQATGNTIYF. CDR3 nucleotides: TGCAGTGCTAGAGATTTAAGGCGGCAGGCCACTGGAAACACCATATATTTT.

The chain joins TRBV29-1 to TRBJ1-5; a possible D gene is TRBD1 (5 bases). Between the trimmed V and J ends, which lost 4 bases and 7 bases, there was a span of 11 bases. Germline assignment: CDR1 SQVTM and CDR2 ANQGSEA. The length of the CDR3 is 12 residues. This CDR3 reads CSVGGKEQPQHF. The CDR3 bases are TGCAGCGTTGGGGGGAAAGAGCAGCCCCAGCATTTT.

The V call is TRBV18, the J call TRBJ2-3, with TRBD2 identical over 14 bases. Germline CDR1 KGHSH, CDR2 LQKENI. The CDR3 spans 16 residues. V shed 2 bases, J shed 6 bases, and the junction held 4 bases outside the gene matches. CDR3 region: CASSPRLAGGSDTQYF. The CDR3 nucleotides are TGTGCCAGCTCACCAAGACTAGCGGGAGGGTCGGATACGCAGTATTTT.

This clonotype was detected only a few times. This chain joins TRBV24-1 and TRBJ2-3; TRBD2 is a possible D gene (7 bases). Germline V gene sequence: CDR1 KGHDR, CDR2 SFDVKD. The CDR3 covers 15 residues. Trimming removed 4 bases from V and 2 bases from J, with 12 bases in between. The CDR3 nucleotides read TGTGCCACCAGTGAGCGGGGGCGGTACACAGATACGCAGTATTTT. This gives the protein CATSERGRYTDTQYF.

The chain is built from TRBV10-3 and TRBJ2-5; the D gene is possibly TRBD2 (6 bases). The CDR3 is made up of 15 amino acids. Between the trimmed V and J ends, which lost 5 bases and 5 bases, there was a span of 18 bases. Germline-derived CDR1 and CDR2 are ENHRY and SYGVKD. CDR3 in DNA: TGTGCCATCAGTAGGGACCTCGGGAGTACCGAGACCCAGTACTTC. Encoded protein: CAISRDLGSTETQYF.

In its sample, this clonotype was seen a few times. The chain employs TRBV5-1 and TRBJ1-1; D is undetermined. This CDR3 spans 13 amino acids. Germline assignment: CDR1 SGHRS and CDR2 YFSETQ. V was shortened by 5 bases and J by 10 bases, with 18 bases between the two germline ends. In DNA, the CDR3 is TGCGCCAGCAGTATGGACTTGCCAGGTCGAGCTTTCTTT. Its translation: CASSMDLPGRAFF.

The V call is TRBV27, the J call TRBJ1-1; a possible D gene is TRBD1 (5 bases). The CDR3 spans 14 residues. V was pared by 2 bases and J by 5 bases, with 12 bases between. CDR1 MNHEY and CDR2 SMNVEV come from the germline V gene (reference sequence). The chain's CDR3 is CASSLKGAMTEAFF. The CDR3 nucleotides are TGTGCCAGCAGTTTAAAAGGGGCTATGACTGAAGCTTTCTTT.

V usage is TRBV27 and J usage is TRBJ1-6, with 7 nucleotides matching TRBD1. CDR1 MNHEY and CDR2 SMNVEV come from the germline V gene (reference sequence). This CDR3 contains 14 residues. The J segment lost 9 bases and the V segment lost 7 bases, leaving 9 bases of the junction unmatched. This CDR3 reads CASTRTGVFSPLHF. The CDR3 DNA reads TGTGCCAGCACCCGGACAGGAGTTTTTTCACCCCTCCACTTT.

This clonotype has only a few counts. The CDR3 loop is CASSYNRGGNQPQHF. The DNA for the CDR3 is TGTGCCAGCAGTTACAACAGAGGTGGGAATCAGCCCCAGCATTTT. The V and J genes are TRBV6-6 and TRBJ1-5; D not certain. CDR1 is MNHNY, CDR2 SVGAGI, per germline (reference sequence). The CDR3 length is 15 residues. V was cut by 2 bases and J by 4 bases, with 12 bases left in between.

The chain carries TRBV27 and TRBJ2-7, with TRBD2 identical over 7 bases. The germline V gene has CDR1 MNHEY and CDR2 SMNVEV (reference sequence). V lost 6 bases, J lost 1 base, and 3 bases stayed unmatched. The length of the CDR3 is 13 residues. In nucleotides, the CDR3 is TGTGCCAGCAGACGACTAGCTTCCTACGAGCAGTACTTC. Amino acid sequence: CASRRLASYEQYF.